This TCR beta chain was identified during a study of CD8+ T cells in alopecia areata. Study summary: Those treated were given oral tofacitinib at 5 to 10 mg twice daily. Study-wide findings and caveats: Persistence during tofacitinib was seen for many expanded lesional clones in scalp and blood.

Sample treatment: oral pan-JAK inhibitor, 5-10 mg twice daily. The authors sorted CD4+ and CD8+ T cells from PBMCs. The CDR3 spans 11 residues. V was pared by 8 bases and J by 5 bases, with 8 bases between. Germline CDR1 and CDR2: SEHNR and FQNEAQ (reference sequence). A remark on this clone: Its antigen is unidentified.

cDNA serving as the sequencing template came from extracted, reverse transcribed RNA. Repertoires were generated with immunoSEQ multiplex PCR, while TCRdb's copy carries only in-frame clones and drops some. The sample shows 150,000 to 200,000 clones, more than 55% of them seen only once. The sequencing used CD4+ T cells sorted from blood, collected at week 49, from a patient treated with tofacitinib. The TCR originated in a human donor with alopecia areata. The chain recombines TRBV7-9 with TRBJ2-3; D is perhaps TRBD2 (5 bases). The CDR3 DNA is TGTGCCAGCGCCGGGGAAGATACGCAGTATTTT. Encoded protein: CASAGEDTQYF.